This TCR beta chain was sequenced for a study of CD8 T cells in Susac syndrome. Sequencing of TCR beta drew on CD8+ and CD4+ T cells from blood. It was with random hexamers that 0.5 to 1 ug RNA was reverse transcribed. TCRdb re-called the immunoSEQ multiplex PCR reads through MiXCR, storing one row per CDR3 protein. Of about 290,000 distinct CDR3 sequences in the sample, 89% are singletons; the top ten hold 0.18%. The germline V gene encodes CDR1 LNHNV and CDR2 YYDKDF (reference sequence). Unmatched junction bases numbered 4, after V lost 1 base and J lost 1 base. This CDR3 comprises 16 residues. V is TRBV15 and J is TRBJ2-3; 8 bases are a match to TRBD2. The TCR sequence derives from a human donor with multiple sclerosis. The sequenced sample was CD8+ T cells from PBMCs. In DNA, the CDR3 is TGTGCCACCAGCAGAGGCAGTAGCGGGGGCACAGATACGCAGTATTTT. It yields the protein CATSRGSSGGTDTQYF.